Listed here are 6 T cell receptor beta chains from one sample, sequenced in a study of PD-1 blockade in classical Hodgkin lymphoma. Measured with immunoSEQ multiplex PCR; TCRdb has only the in-frame clones, and not every one. The data hold about 25,000 clones, with 69% observed a single time. All trial patients relapsed after autologous stem cell transplantation. The sequences come from peripheral blood mononuclear cells (PBMCs), collected at baseline. These receptors all stem from a human donor with classical Hodgkin lymphoma.

V is TRBV18 and J is TRBJ2-6; weak D call: TRBD1 (6 bases). The CDR3 totals 15 residues. The V gene's germline CDR1 is KGHSH and CDR2 LQKENI. V lost 3 bases and J 2 bases, leaving 8 bases between the germline ends. The CDR3 nucleotides are TGTGCCAGCTCACCGGGGGCGACTGGGGCCAACGTCCTGACTTTC. This gives the protein CASSPGATGANVLTF.

The chain employs TRBV7-8 and TRBJ1-1; D remains unclear. Trimming stripped 1 base from V and 1 base from J, with 7 bases between. Germline V gives CDR1 SGHVS, CDR2 FQNEAQ. CDR3 size: 14 residues. DNA for the CDR3: TGTGCCAGCAGCTTAGGTGCAGGGAACACTGAAGCTTTCTTT. It is translated as CASSLGAGNTEAFF.

The V call is TRBV9, the J call TRBJ2-1; 10 nucleotides agree with TRBD2. Trimming cost V 2 bases and J 3 bases; bases outside gene matches: 8. The germline gives CDR1 SGDLS, CDR2 YYNGEE. There are 17 residues in the CDR3. The chain's CDR3 is CASSVSGGRLFYNEQFF. The CDR3 DNA follows: TGTGCCAGCAGCGTTAGCGGGGGGCGGCTCTTCTACAATGAGCAGTTCTTC. The full variable domain, its missing parts supplied by reference TRBV9 and TRBJ2-1, is DSGVTQTPKHLITATGQRVTLRCSPRSGDLSVYWYQQSLDQGLQFLIQYYNGEERAKGNILERFSAQQFPDLHSELNLSSLELGDSALYFCASSVSGGRLFYNEQFFGPGTRLTVL.

The V call is TRBV5-1, the J call TRBJ2-1; 9 nucleotides align to TRBD1. There are 15 residues in the CDR3. The junction had 11 bases not matched to a gene; V was cut back by 4 bases and J by 9 bases. Germline CDR1 reads SGHRS; CDR2 reads YFSETQ. CDR3 nucleotide sequence: TGCGCCAGCAGCAGGGGACAGGGTTCCGTCGGTGAGCAGTTCTTC. This codes for CASSRGQGSVGEQFF.

The chain employs TRBV7-9 and TRBJ2-2, with no clear D. CDR3 length: 15 residues. Trimming removed 5 bases from V and 6 bases from J, with 16 bases in between. The V gene's germline CDR1 is SEHNR and CDR2 FQNEAQ (reference sequence). The CDR3 DNA sequence: TGTGCCAGCAGCGGTGGGGAAGCCCATGCCGGGGAGCTGTTTTTT. Its protein is CASSGGEAHAGELFF.

This clone has just a few counts. The V call is TRBV19, the J call TRBJ1-5; D is ambiguous. The length of the CDR3 is 15 residues. The ends were cut back, 1 base at V and 3 bases at J, with 10 bases in the middle. Germline loops: CDR1 LNHDA, CDR2 SQIVND (reference sequence). DNA for the CDR3: TGTGCCAGTAGTATAGCGCCAGAATACAATCAGCCCCAGCATTTT. This encodes CASSIAPEYNQPQHF.